Listed below are T cell receptor beta chains from one sample, sequenced in a study of Tregs in tolerant kidney transplant recipients. Only in-frame clones appear in the TCRdb table, and some are missing; sequencing was by immunoSEQ multiplex PCR. There are about 240,000 clones in the sample; more than 65% occur only once, and about 0.68% lies in the top ten. Material: CD4+ T cells from blood. Every receptor here comes from a human donor in good health. Each CDR3 is given with its conserved first and last residue. Fields, in order: V gene, J gene, D gene, clone size, CDR3 DNA, CDR3 protein. The D gene is left open where the match is weak. Only part of the rows carry a size: once, few, many, or a class if the clone is expanded.

TRBV30	TRBJ2-5	TRBD1	-	TGTGCCTGGAGTGTACCCCAGGGGGCCAGGGAGACCCAGTACTTC	CAWSVPQGARETQYF
TRBV10-1	TRBJ2-7	TRBD1	-	TGCGCCAGCAGTGACTCTCGAAGGGTGTCGTGGACACAGGGGTCCGAGCAGTACTTC	CASSDSRRVSWTQGSEQYF
TRBV10-3	TRBJ2-2	-	-	TGTGCCATCCGTGGGGCCTCGAACACCGGGGAGCTGTTTTTT	CAIRGASNTGELFF
TRBV5-1	TRBJ1-1	-	-	TGCGCCAGTGGAGTAGGGCCCGTATACGCTGAAGCTTTCTTT	CASGVGPVYAEAFF
TRBV19	TRBJ1-6	-	-	TGTGCCAGCGGACAGATAAATTCACCCCTCCACTTT	CASGQINSPLHF
TRBV4-2	TRBJ1-1	-	-	TGTGCCAGCAGCCAAGATACGCAGAACACTGAAGCTTTCTTT	CASSQDTQNTEAFF
TRBV7-9	TRBJ1-6	-	-	TGTGCCAGCAGCTCTACCGGGACAAGTAATTCACCCCTCCACTTT	CASSSTGTSNSPLHF
TRBV23-1	TRBJ2-3	TRBD2	-	TGCGCCAGCATTCGACTAGCGGATAGCACAGATACGCAGTATTTT	CASIRLADSTDTQYF
TRBV2	TRBJ1-5	TRBD1	-	TGTGCCAGTGGGGGTATTCTAGGGACAGGGCCCCTTAGCAATCAGCCCCAGCATTTT	CASGGILGTGPLSNQPQHF
TRBV29-1	TRBJ2-3	-	-	TGCAGCGGCCGACAATCAGATACGCAGTATTTT	CSGRQSDTQYF
TRBV5-6	TRBJ1-1	-	-	TGTGCCAGCAGCTTGGGTACAGGACCGAACACTGAAGCTTTCTTT	CASSLGTGPNTEAFF
TRBV11-2	TRBJ2-7	TRBD2	few	TGTGCCAGCAGCTTAAGGCTAGCGGGAGCCCGTCGGTACGAGCAGTACTTC	CASSLRLAGARRYEQYF
TRBV7-2	TRBJ2-1	TRBD2	-	TGTGCCAGCAGTTCCGAGCTAGCGGAGACTGAGCAGTTCTTC	CASSSELAETEQFF
TRBV5-6	TRBJ1-2	-	-	TGTGCCAGCAGCTTACCCCTTCCTGAGACGACGGATGGCTACACCTTC	CASSLPLPETTDGYTF
TRBV18	TRBJ2-4	-	-	TGTGCCAGCGCCGGCCCCCCCAGCCGGAAAAACATTCAGTACTTC	CASAGPPSRKNIQYF
TRBV7-6	TRBJ1-5	-	-	TGTGCCAGCAGCCTTAAACCGGACCCCTCGGGCAATCAGCCCCAGCATTTT	CASSLKPDPSGNQPQHF
TRBV6-5	TRBJ2-3	TRBD2	-	TGTGCCAGCAGTTACCGGGGACTAGGGTCCACAGATACGCAGTATTTT	CASSYRGLGSTDTQYF
TRBV7-9	TRBJ1-6	-	-	TGTGCCAGCAGCTCGTCAGCGGGCGGTGATTCACCCCTCCACTTT	CASSSSAGGDSPLHF
TRBV29-1	TRBJ1-2	TRBD1	-	TGCAGCGTTTGCCGGGGGGGACAGGACTATGGCTACACCTTC	CSVCRGGQDYGYTF
TRBV7-8	TRBJ2-3	-	-	TGTGCCAGCAGCTTATGGGGCACAGATACGCAGTATTTT	CASSLWGTDTQYF
TRBV14	TRBJ2-1	-	-	TGTGCCAGCAGCACGTTCTGGAATGAGCAGTTCTTC	CASSTFWNEQFF
TRBV15	TRBJ2-1	-	-	TGTGCCACCAGCACCCGGGCTGGGGAGCAGTTCTTC	CATSTRAGEQFF
TRBV5-1	TRBJ1-1	TRBD1	-	TGCGCCAGCAGCTTCGACGGACAGGGAGCGAACACTGAAGCTTTCTTT	CASSFDGQGANTEAFF
TRBV18	TRBJ2-5	-	-	TGTGCCAGCTCAGGAGATCAAGAGACCCAGTACTTC	CASSGDQETQYF
TRBV13	TRBJ1-4	TRBD1	-	TGTGCCAGCAGCTCACAGGGGCCGAGTGAAAAACTGTTTTTT	CASSSQGPSEKLFF
TRBV5-4	TRBJ2-6	-	-	TGTGCCAGCAGCGCCGTTTTGGGGGCAGGGCGGTCTGGGGCCAACGTCCTGACTTTC	CASSAVLGAGRSGANVLTF
TRBV5-1	TRBJ2-3	TRBD1	-	TGCGCCAGCAGCTTGGTGTCAGGGGGCTCCCCCCCCACAGATACGCAGTATTTT	CASSLVSGGSPPTDTQYF
TRBV7-9	TRBJ1-2	-	-	TGTGCCAGCAGCTTAGGGGGAGGGAAACTAGCTAACTATGGCTACACCTTC	CASSLGGGKLANYGYTF
TRBV5-1	TRBJ2-5	TRBD2	-	TGCGCCAGCAGCTTAGCGGGATCGGAAGAGACCCAGTACTTC	CASSLAGSEETQYF
TRBV15	TRBJ1-4	-	-	TGTGCCACCAGCGACGGACGTCCAACTAATGAAAAACTGTTTTTT	CATSDGRPTNEKLFF
TRBV5-1	TRBJ2-5	TRBD2	-	TGCGCCAGCAGCGTGAGAGCCAGCGGGGGGGCCCGGGAAAGGACCCAGTACTTC	CASSVRASGGARERTQYF
TRBV21-1	TRBJ2-5	-	-	TGTGCCAGCAACGGCCCACAGGGGGCCGAAGAGACCCAGTACTTC	CASNGPQGAEETQYF
TRBV11-2	TRBJ2-7	-	-	TGTGCCAGCAGCTCCCTATTTCCCTACGAGCAGTACTTC	CASSSLFPYEQYF
TRBV6-5	TRBJ1-4	-	-	TGTGCCAGCAGAGCGGAGGTCTTGGGCGAAAAACTGTTTTTT	CASRAEVLGEKLFF
TRBV19	TRBJ1-2	-	-	TGTGCCAGTAGTATTGACCAGTTTTTTAACTATGGCTACACCTTC	CASSIDQFFNYGYTF
TRBV2	TRBJ2-4	-	-	TGTGCCAGCAGTGACAGAAAAAACATTCAGTACTTC	CASSDRKNIQYF
TRBV10-3	TRBJ1-1	-	-	TGTGCCATCAGTGAGTCAGGGGGGCACACTGAAGCTTTCTTT	CAISESGGHTEAFF
TRBV6-6	TRBJ2-2	TRBD2	once	TGTGCCAGCAGTAGCGGGAGAACTCCCACCGGGGAGCTGTTTTTT	CASSSGRTPTGELFF
TRBV5-1	TRBJ1-5	-	-	TGCGCCAGCAGCTTGGCTGGGAACAATCAGCCCCAGCATTTT	CASSLAGNNQPQHF
TRBV6-5	TRBJ2-3	TRBD1	-	TGTGCCAGCAGTTATGACAGGGTTGAAGATACGCAGTATTTT	CASSYDRVEDTQYF
TRBV29-1	TRBJ2-7	TRBD2	-	TGCAGCGTATCTAGCGGGGCGACCTACGAGCAGTACTTC	CSVSSGATYEQYF
TRBV19	TRBJ1-4	TRBD1	once	TGTGCCAGTAGTTCCGACAGGGGGCGAAGACTGTTTTTT	CASSSDRGRRLFF
TRBV4-1	TRBJ2-7	TRBD2	few	TGCGCCAGCAGCCAAACCGGGACTAACTCCTACGAGCAGTACTTC	CASSQTGTNSYEQYF
TRBV16	TRBJ2-1	TRBD2	-	TGTGCCAGCAGCCTCCTAGCGGGAGGGCAAAGTGAGCAGTTCTTC	CASSLLAGGQSEQFF
TRBV5-6	TRBJ1-4	-	-	TGTGCCAGCAGCCCCGTAGGAAACGGAAAACTGTTTTTT	CASSPVGNGKLFF
TRBV6-5	TRBJ1-5	-	-	TGTGCCAGCAGCACGGACAGCCTTAATCAGCCCCAGCATTTT	CASSTDSLNQPQHF
TRBV27	TRBJ2-1	-	-	TGTGCCAGCAGTTTAGGGGGCTCCTACAATGAGCAGTTCTTC	CASSLGGSYNEQFF
TRBV7-9	TRBJ1-1	-	-	TGTGCCAGCAGCTTAATTCGGAGCATGAACACTGAAGCTTTCTTT	CASSLIRSMNTEAFF
TRBV29-1	TRBJ1-1	-	-	TGCAGCGTTGGTGGGGACGGACCTTGGGAAGAAGCTTTCTTT	CSVGGDGPWEEAFF
TRBV6-4	TRBJ1-2	TRBD1	-	TGTGCCAGCAGTCAAGAGACAGGGCTATCTGGCTACACCTTC	CASSQETGLSGYTF
TRBV7-9	TRBJ1-2	TRBD1	few	TGTGCCAGCAGCATTGGGACAGGGAAGTTCTATGGCTACACCTTC	CASSIGTGKFYGYTF
TRBV5-1	TRBJ2-5	TRBD1	-	TGCGCCAGCAGCTCGGGACAGCCGCGGGAGACCCAGTACTTC	CASSSGQPRETQYF
TRBV18	TRBJ1-1	-	few	TGTGCCAGCTCACCACGTGGGAACACTGAAGCTTTCTTT	CASSPRGNTEAFF
TRBV29-1	TRBJ2-1	TRBD2	few	TGCAGCGTTTCGCCGCTAGCGGGAGAGAACAATGAGCAGTTCTTC	CSVSPLAGENNEQFF
TRBV30	TRBJ2-5	TRBD2	-	TGTGCCTGGACCCGCGGACTAGCGGGACCTTCCCTGGAGACCCAGTACTTC	CAWTRGLAGPSLETQYF
TRBV30	TRBJ2-7	TRBD1	-	TGTGCCTGGAGTAAGCCCGGGACAGAGACCTACGAGCAGTACTTC	CAWSKPGTETYEQYF
TRBV11-3	TRBJ2-3	-	-	TGTGCCAGCAGCCCTTCTAGCACAGATACGCAGTATTTT	CASSPSSTDTQYF
TRBV5-4	TRBJ1-1	-	few	TGTGCCAGCAGCGCCGGAGGCCTGGAGAACACTGAAGCTTTCTTT	CASSAGGLENTEAFF
TRBV15	TRBJ2-2	-	-	TGTGCCACCAGCGTGAGCCAGGAGCTGTTTTTT	CATSVSQELFF
TRBV6-5	TRBJ2-7	TRBD2	-	TGTGCCAGCAGTGCAAATAGCGGGAGCTCCTACGAGCAGTACTTC	CASSANSGSSYEQYF